Listed here are 21 T cell receptor beta chains from one sample, sequenced in a study of a mutant IDH1 vaccine in newly diagnosed glioma. TCRdb's table, derived via immunoSEQ multiplex PCR, lists solely in-frame clones and lacks some. The table has under 35,000 clones, roughly 80% seen once. Documented time point: baseline, week 1 (first vaccination visit). Treatment here: pre-vaccination baseline after standard-of-care therapy. The material was PBMCs, obtained from a glioma patient treated with radiotherapy, temozolomide or both. The receptors come from a man aged 25 to 45 with glioma.

The rearrangement uses TRBV4-2 and TRBJ1-6, with a possible D match to TRBD1 (6 bases). This CDR3 comprises 15 residues. Trimming took off 1 base at V and 10 bases at J, with 14 bases between the two ends. From germline, CDR1 is LGHNA and CDR2 YNFKEQ. DNA for the CDR3: TGTGCCAGCAGCCAAGGGTGGACAGAACCCTCACCCCTCCACTTT. Translating gives CASSQGWTEPSPLHF.

The chain links TRBV19 to TRBJ2-7; D may match TRBD1 or TRBD2 (5 bases each). Germline V gene sequence: CDR1 LNHDA, CDR2 SQIVND (reference sequence). V gave up 5 bases and J gave up 6 bases, with 20 bases separating them. The CDR3 spans 15 residues. The chain's CDR3 is CASSLGPGANSEQYF. CDR3 DNA: TGTGCCAGTAGTTTGGGACCTGGGGCTAACAGCGAGCAGTACTTC.

This chain uses TRBV27 with TRBJ2-7; TRBD2 matches 8 bases. Losses at the gene ends were 5 bases for V and 6 bases for J; bases not matched to a gene: 12. CDR3 length equals 15 residues. Germline V gene data show CDR1 as MNHEY and CDR2 as SMNVEV (reference sequence). CDR3 loop: CASSPQAGEMSEQYF. DNA of the CDR3: TGTGCCAGCAGTCCGCAAGCGGGAGAAATGTCCGAGCAGTACTTC.

The rearrangement joins TRBV30 to TRBJ2-2; TRBD1 aligns across 9 bases. Germline CDR1 and CDR2: GTSNPN and SVGIG (reference sequence). Germline trimming cut 5 bases from V and 7 bases from J; bases unmatched to any gene: 8. There are 14 residues in the CDR3. CDR3 region: CAWGMDRGGGELFF. The CDR3 DNA reads TGTGCCTGGGGTATGGACAGGGGAGGCGGGGAGCTGTTTTTT.

This chain joins TRBV10-3 and TRBJ1-2, with unresolved D. Germline V CDR1 and CDR2: ENHRY, SYGVKD. This CDR3 has 16 residues. V lost 0 bases and J 0 bases, leaving 11 bases between the germline ends. The CDR3 protein is CAISESAGRANYGYTF. The CDR3, as DNA: TGTGCCATCAGTGAGTCGGCCGGCCGAGCTAACTATGGCTACACCTTC.

V and J are TRBV9 and TRBJ1-1; D ambiguous. This CDR3 is built from 14 residues. The V gene's germline CDR1 is SGDLS and CDR2 YYNGEE. V lost 5 bases and J lost 2, with 13 bases in between. The CDR3 is CASSASVTNTEAFF. CDR3 bases: TGTGCCAGCAGTGCATCGGTAACTAACACTGAAGCTTTCTTT. Full variable domain (rest looked up from reference TRBV9 and TRBJ1-1): DSGVTQTPKHLITATGQRVTLRCSPRSGDLSVYWYQQSLDQGLQFLIQYYNGEERAKGNILERFSAQQFPDLHSELNLSSLELGDSALYFCASSASVTNTEAFFGQGTRLTVV.

The rearrangement links TRBV7-2 to TRBJ1-4; 9 bases map to TRBD1. Trimming took 5 bases from V and 1 from J; bases not matched to a gene: 2. The germline gives CDR1 SGHTA, CDR2 FQGNSA. The CDR3 contains 15 residues. The CDR3, as DNA: TGTGCCAGCAGCACAGGGGGCAGAACTAATGAAAAACTGTTTTTT. Its protein is CASSTGGRTNEKLFF.

CDR3 in amino acids: CASLEDLEGSYEQYF. The CDR3 DNA sequence: TGTGCCAGCCTAGAGGATCTGGAGGGCTCCTACGAGCAGTACTTC. The V and J genes are TRBV18 and TRBJ2-7; perhaps TRBD2 as D (6 bases). From germline, CDR1 is KGHSH and CDR2 LQKENI. Deletions cut 8 bases from V and 0 bases from J, with 17 bases between. CDR3 length equals 15 residues.

In its sample, this clone was seen a few times. This chain links TRBV2 with TRBJ1-5; a weak D match, TRBD1 (5 bases). Germline CDR1 is SNHLY and CDR2 is FYNNEI. The V end was cut by 6 bases, the J end by 3 bases, with 6 bases between. There are 12 residues in the CDR3. The CDR3 sequence: CASRGDNQPQHF. CDR3 nucleotides: TGTGCCAGCAGGGGGGACAATCAGCCCCAGCATTTT.

The chain recombines TRBV7-6 with TRBJ2-1, with 10 bases that match TRBD2. The CDR3 totals 17 residues. CDR1 SGHVS and CDR2 FNYEAQ come from the germline V gene. J gave up 2 bases and V 5 bases, and 9 bases lay outside the gene matches. This chain's CDR3 is CASSPRVSGGTYNEQFF. The DNA for the CDR3 is TGTGCCAGCAGCCCTCGAGTTAGCGGGGGGACCTACAATGAGCAGTTCTTC.

The chain joins TRBV7-8 to TRBJ2-3, with D possibly matching TRBD2 (5 bases). Per germline, CDR1 SGHVS and CDR2 FQNEAQ. The ends were cut back, 3 bases at V and 1 base at J, with 14 bases in the middle. The CDR3 is 16 amino acids. The CDR3: CASSLAGPPGTDTQYF. Here the CDR3 DNA reads TGTGCCAGCAGCTTGGCGGGCCCACCCGGCACAGATACGCAGTATTTT.

The chain links TRBV7-2 to TRBJ2-5; unclear D gene. The CDR3 consists of 15 residues. The germline CDR1 and CDR2 sequences are SGHTA and FQGNSA. Deletions cut 1 base from V and 1 base from J, with 10 bases between. The CDR3 nucleotides are TGTGCCAGCAGCTTAGTGTACGGGCCCCAAGAGACCCAGTACTTC. Protein sequence: CASSLVYGPQETQYF.

This chain links TRBV5-5 with TRBJ1-2, with 8 bases fitting TRBD1. CDR3 length: 17 amino acids. Germline CDR1 and CDR2: SGHKS and YYEKEE (reference sequence). V dropped 3 bases and J dropped 4; count of bases not matched to a gene: 14. CDR3: CASSYAGTGRGGYGYTF. The CDR3 DNA reads as TGTGCCAGCAGCTACGCCGGGACAGGCCGGGGCGGCTATGGCTACACCTTC. Full variable domain (remainder filled in from reference TRBV5-5 and TRBJ1-2): DAGVTQSPTHLIKTRGQQVTLRCSPISGHKSVSWYQQVLGQGPQFIFQYYEKEERGRGNFPDRFSARQFPNYSSELNVNALLLGDSALYLCASSYAGTGRGGYGYTFGSGTRLTVV.

This rearrangement joins TRBV25-1 to TRBJ2-2; D is perhaps TRBD1 (5 bases). Per germline, CDR1 MGHDK and CDR2 SYGVNS. This CDR3 has 14 residues. The ends were cut back, 5 bases at V and 4 bases at J, with 11 bases in the middle. CDR3 sequence reads: CASSPVGVTGELFF. The CDR3 DNA reads as TGTGCCAGCAGTCCAGTAGGGGTCACCGGGGAGCTGTTTTTT.

This chain links TRBV29-1 with TRBJ1-1; D gene ambiguous. CDR1 and CDR2 from the germline V gene are SQVTM and ANQGSEA. V dropped 2 bases and J dropped 1 base, with 8 bases sitting between them. This CDR3 contains 13 residues. The CDR3 DNA reads as TGCAGCGTTGAAAGGCCGGAGAACACTGAAGCTTTCTTT. It codes for CSVERPENTEAFF.

The V call is TRBV18, the J call TRBJ2-3; D could derive from TRBD1 or TRBD2 (6 bases each). The V end was cut by 3 bases, the J end by 6 bases, with 16 bases between. In germline, CDR1 is KGHSH, CDR2 LQKENI. This CDR3 contains 15 residues. The CDR3 region is CASSPDVWRGDTQYF. The CDR3 DNA is TGTGCCAGCTCACCCGACGTGTGGAGGGGGGATACGCAGTATTTT.

The rearrangement joins TRBV7-8 to TRBJ1-5; the D is unclear. The germline gives CDR1 SGHVS, CDR2 FQNEAQ. The V and J ends lost 1 base and 4 bases respectively, with 11 bases between them. This CDR3 contains 15 residues. The CDR3 region has the DNA TGTGCCAGCAGCTTAGGTCCGGGCATAAATCAGCCCCAGCATTTT. Translated: CASSLGPGINQPQHF. Looking up the rest from reference TRBV7-8 and TRBJ1-5 gives the full variable domain: GAGVSQSPRYKVAKRGQDVALRCDPISGHVSLFWYQQALGQGPEFLTYFQNEAQLDKSGLPSDRFFAERPEGSVSTLKIQRTQQEDSAVYLCASSLGPGINQPQHFGDGTRLSIL.

The chain couples TRBV5-6 to TRBJ1-6; perhaps TRBD1 as D (5 bases). The V gene lost 1 base and the J gene lost 8 bases, with 10 bases spanning the gap. The CDR3 is 14 residues long. Germline V gene lookup returns CDR1 SGHDT and CDR2 YYEEEE. As DNA, the CDR3 is TGTGCCAGCAGCTTGTCAGGGTACGATTCACCCCTCCACTTT. It codes for CASSLSGYDSPLHF.

The rearrangement links TRBV30 to TRBJ2-7; D is possibly TRBD2 (6 bases). CDR1 GTSNPN and CDR2 SVGIG come from the germline V gene (reference sequence). The CDR3 covers 12 residues. Trimming cost V 1 base and J 2 bases, with 6 bases left between them. The CDR3 region has the DNA TGTGCCTGGAGTGGGGGGGCCTACGAGCAGTACTTC. Protein product: CAWSGGAYEQYF.

V is TRBV5-4 and J is TRBJ2-3; 11 bases map to TRBD2. Trimming cost V 4 bases and J 6 bases; bases outside gene matches: 10. The CDR3 is 16 amino acids. CDR1 is SGHNT, CDR2 YYREEE, per germline (reference sequence). CDR3 sequence: CASSQPSGGSQDTQYF. DNA of the CDR3: TGTGCCAGCAGCCAACCTAGCGGGGGGTCCCAGGATACGCAGTATTTT. Drawing the rest from reference TRBV5-4 and TRBJ2-3, the complete variable domain is ETGVTQSPTHLIKTRGQQVTLRCSSQSGHNTVSWYQQALGQGPQFIFQYYREEENGRGNFPPRFSGLQFPNYSSELNVNALELDDSALYLCASSQPSGGSQDTQYFGPGTRLTVL.

The chain is built from TRBV27 and TRBJ2-2; a weak D match, TRBD2 (6 bases). The CDR3 covers 16 residues. Germline V lookup: CDR1 MNHEY, CDR2 SMNVEV (reference sequence). Trimming pared 8 bases from V and 4 bases from J, leaving 20 bases between. CDR3 DNA: TGTGCCAGCGGCAGTTTGGGATCCGGGGGCACCGGGGAGCTGTTTTTT. Encoded protein: CASGSLGSGGTGELFF.